This T cell receptor beta chain was identified during a study of blood T cell repertoires in COVID-19. For the study at large: The origin of the acute and convalescent COVID-19 samples was the United States, Italy and Spain.

The table lists this clone with a few counts. Methods used by the authors: Amplification of reference gene primers was used by the study to estimate nucleated cell counts. Data came from immunoSEQ multiplex PCR; TCRdb stores just in-frame clones and leaves some out. From that table come the V and J calls and clone size; the DNA was used to work out D and trimming. Of around 270,000 clones in the sample, about 88% were seen once. With V trimmed by 5 bases and J by 4 bases, 8 bases remained unmatched. There are 15 residues in the CDR3. The germline V gene has CDR1 MNHEY and CDR2 SMNVEV (reference sequence). A Seattle source enrolled patients during active infection and followed them longitudinally.

The source of this sequence is a woman aged 55-69 years with COVID-19, enrolled during active disease. The chain carries TRBV27 and TRBJ2-1; 7 bases match TRBD2. Input material: peripheral blood. The CDR3 DNA reads TGTGCCAGCAGTACCTTCGGGAGGCAATACAATGAGCAGTTCTTC. This codes for CASSTFGRQYNEQFF.